This T cell receptor (beta chain) is from a study of blood T cell repertoires in COVID-19. Turning to the study itself: The study drew acute and convalescent COVID-19 samples from the United States, Italy and Spain. PBMCs, B-cell-depleted T cells, or T cells were the source of the cDNA or gDNA that made up the material.

In the original analysis: Amplification from reference gene primers served as the basis for estimated nucleated cell counts. Clones were read by immunoSEQ multiplex PCR, and TCRdb kept only the in-frame ones, dropping some. V and J calls plus clone size are reproduced from that table; the DNA served to infer D and trimming. Of about 97,000 clones in the sample, 60% to 80% were seen once. The CDR3 length is 14 residues. Trimming took off 5 bases at V and 2 bases at J, with 10 bases between the two ends. This chain joins TRBV23-1 and TRBJ2-4; D is undetermined. TRBV23-1 is reported as an ORF; its role is uncertain. The clonotype comes from a man between 60 and 75 years old with active or convalescent COVID-19. Input material: peripheral blood. The CDR3 reads CASSKRHSKNIQYF. CDR3 nucleotide sequence: TGCGCCAGCAGTAAGAGGCATTCCAAAAACATTCAGTACTTC.